This record covers a single T cell receptor beta chain. This sample was included in a study of cytomegalovirus exposure and HLA in healthy donors. Primers included in the PCR were 60 Vbeta and 13 Jbeta primers. The protocol was immunoSEQ multiplex PCR, while the TCRdb copy is restricted to in-frame clones and leaves out a portion. This table holds 150,000 to 200,000 clones. Germline CDR1 is MGHRA and CDR2 is YSYEKL. The CDR3 is made up of 15 amino acids. The V gene end was trimmed by 3 bases and the J gene end by 5 bases; junction bases not matched to a gene: 2. V usage is TRBV4-1 and J usage is TRBJ2-1; TRBD2 agrees at 12 bases. Sequenced material: PBMCs. This TCR derives from a woman aged 60-70 years in good health and CMV-seronegative. The CDR3 loop is CASSQLAGGNNEQFF. The CDR3 DNA follows: TGCGCCAGCAGCCAGCTAGCGGGGGGGAACAATGAGCAGTTCTTC.